This TCR beta chain came from a study of cytomegalovirus exposure and HLA in healthy donors. The primer mix had 60 Vbeta and 13 Jbeta primers. The method was immunoSEQ multiplex PCR; TCRdb's version includes in-frame clones alone and lacks a portion of them. The data hold over 30,000 clones, with 84% observed a single time. This clone is labeled medium-sized. This sequence originates from a woman under 30 in good health and CMV-seronegative. The sample consisted of PBMCs.

CDR3: CASSEDRGRTDTQYF. DNA of the CDR3: TGTGCCAGCAGTGAGGACAGGGGACGAACAGATACGCAGTATTTT. The chain links TRBV6-1 to TRBJ2-3; 9 bases are a match to TRBD1. This CDR3 is 15 amino acids long. The junction had 4 bases not matched to a gene; V was cut back by 3 bases and J by 3 bases. Germline V gives CDR1 MNHNS, CDR2 SASEGT.